The TCR beta chain under discussion was sequenced for a study of blood T cell repertoires in COVID-19 (dated by TCRdb to the early 2020s). Background for the entire study: Samples from collaborators originated in the United States, Italy and Spain and spanned both the acute and convalescent phases of COVID-19. The prospective study material was composed of cDNA or gDNA derived from T cells, B-cell-depleted T cells, or PBMCs. The dataset comprised deeply sampled blood TCRbeta repertoires from subjects exposed to, actively infected with, or recovered from COVID-19. The repertoires were made available in a free public database intended to serve as a resource for research on the immune response to SARS-CoV-2. Samples came from the ongoing ImmuneRACE study (first 160 participants) plus 1,254 subjects from 6 global collaborators. The sample metadata nearly always contained a de-identified subject ID, COVID-19 status, age in years and sex. Where HLA class I and class II types were available, the types were taken from metadata supplied by the sample provider, not from assay-based typing. The paper's findings and limits, for the study overall: The quantity of clinical and demographic metadata differed by source and by participant and was supplied without curation.

Regarding this clone: Its antigen remains unidentified. No much larger clone is present one base from it, and per-base qualities are unavailable.

The germline V gene encodes CDR1 MNHEY and CDR2 SVGAGI. V has 5 bases trimmed and J has 4 bases trimmed; junction bases matching no gene number 7. The CDR3 starts with the cysteine, ends with the phenylalanine, and has 14 residues. The DNA shown is the 42-base CDR3, in frame from base 1. The immunoSEQ Assay, a bias-controlled multiplex PCR, was used to amplify TCRbeta CDR3 regions from genomic DNA. The published analysis was carried out like this. Nucleated cell counts per sample were estimated from amplification of reference gene primers within the assay. To quantify the absolute abundance of each unique TCRbeta CDR3 rearrangement, sequence reads were collapsed and filtered. For each sample, productive Simpson clonality was calculated as the square root of Simpson's diversity index over productive rearrangements. TCRdb retrieved this table from immuneACCESS and kept in-frame rearrangements only. Not all clones are present; in checked studies, unresolved V genes account for under half, and no reason is known for the remainder. The DNA was the basis for D and trimming; V, J and clone size are from that table. The sample table contains about 370,000 clones; only one count was recorded for more than 80% of them. Together, the top ten hold 1% of the sample.

Participants in the prospective study were enrolled through a virtual design, were aged 18 to 89 years, and lived in roughly 25 United States geographic areas. To assign participants to cohorts, the prospective study relied on clinical history that participants themselves reported in a screening survey and a study questionnaire. For ImmuneRACE Cohort 3, a participant was defined as recovered based on two consecutive negative NP/OP PCR tests, clearance by a healthcare professional, or resolution of symptoms. In the prospective study, whole blood, serum and a nasopharyngeal or oropharyngeal swab were collected from each participant by mobile phlebotomists. Additional blood draws and questionnaires over a 2-month period could optionally be provided by prospective study participants. Before DNA extraction, prospective study blood samples were shipped either frozen or at room temperature.

The chain employs TRBV6-5 and TRBJ1-2, with TRBD1 identical over 7 junction bases. The TCR sequence derives from a man between 18 and 29 years old who had recovered from COVID-19. Source material: PBMCs or T cells enriched from blood (not recorded which). The DNA reads as follows: TGTGCCAGCAGTCCGACAGGGCCCCTCTATGGCTACACCTTC. It translates as CASSPTGPLYGYTF.